This TCR beta chain was identified during a study of blood T cell repertoires in COVID-19. This clone has only a few counts. The table came from immunoSEQ multiplex PCR; TCRdb's copy has only in-frame clones and leaves some out. The profile shows about 160,000 clones, approximately 85% of them singletons. The CDR3 is 18 amino acids. The V and J ends lost 6 bases and 4 bases, in that order; junction bases with no gene match: 16. CDR1 is MNHEY and CDR2 is SMNVEV in the germline V gene (reference sequence). The clonotype originates from a man in his 60s with active or convalescent COVID-19. The V call is TRBV27, the J call TRBJ2-1, with 9 bases that match TRBD2. Sequencing was carried out using peripheral blood. CDR3 in amino acids: CASRAPRLAGVFYNEQFF. The CDR3 bases are TGTGCCAGCAGAGCACCCCGGTTAGCGGGAGTGTTTTACAATGAGCAGTTCTTC.